These 30 T cell receptor beta chains originate from one sample sequenced in a study of tumor-infiltrating lymphocytes in primary liver carcinoma. Germline DNA was extracted alongside blood RNA, which was obtained from unsorted whole blood. The input was approximately 0.45 ug total RNA; TCR beta cDNA was made from it with a constant-region primer. ARM-PCR, slightly modified, supplied the TCR beta libraries through three nested multiplex PCR rounds. The first two PCR rounds used TRBV1-TRBV30 forward primers with a C-beta reverse primer, 9 to 10 cycles each. Via MiXCR, TCRdb re-called the multiplex PCR reads, giving one row per CDR3 protein. The sample consists of about 350,000 distinct CDR3 sequences, less than 75% of them appearing once. The specimen sequenced was peripheral blood. The receptor source for this set is a man in his forties with primary liver carcinoma and hepatitis B virus infection.

A note on this clonotype: This may be a read error: a much more frequent sequence differs by one nucleotide. J is TRBJ2-3 and V is TRBV12-3 or TRBV12-4, with D perhaps matching TRBD1 (6 bases). This CDR3 is built from 14 residues. CDR3 coding DNA: TGTGTCAGCAGTTTGCAGGGGAGCACAGATACGCAGTATTTT. Protein sequence: CVSSLQGSTDTQYF.

The table lists this clonotype with a few counts. The chain carries TRBV6-5 and TRBJ1-2, with a tentative D call TRBD1 (5 bases). The CDR3 is 16 residues long. Germline loops: CDR1 MNHEY, CDR2 SVGAGI. Between the trimmed V and J ends, which lost 6 bases and 0 bases, there was a span of 17 bases. As DNA, the CDR3 is TGTGCCAGCAGGACCGACAGAGACAAAACTAACTATGGCTACACCTTC. This codes for CASRTDRDKTNYGYTF.

A single count supports this clonotype. A junction boundary mismatches the germline segment, possibly from a read error. The chain has TRBV6-2 or TRBV6-3 and TRBJ2-1; 9 bases are shared with TRBD1. The CDR3 consists of 15 residues. Germline values: CDR1 MNHEY, CDR2 SVGEGT. The CDR3 DNA is TGTGCCAGCAGTGGCGAAGGGACAGGGAGCCATGAGCAGTTATTC. This sequence encodes CASSGEGTGSHEQLF.

This clonotype was found many times. The J gene is TRBJ2-3, the V gene TRBV12-3 or TRBV12-4, with 10 bases matching TRBD2. The V segment lost 4 bases and the J segment 7 bases; nucleotides outside the gene matches: 8. The CDR3 length is 15 residues. For the CDR3, the DNA is TGTGCCAGCAGTTGGACTAGCGGAACCACTAATACGCAGTATTTT. This translates into CASSWTSGTTNTQYF.

This clonotype turned up a few times. The chain recombines TRBV6-6 with TRBJ2-7; D is undetermined. From germline, CDR1 is MNHNY and CDR2 SVGAGI (reference sequence). V gave up 2 bases and J gave up 0 bases, with 5 bases separating them. This CDR3 is built from 13 residues. CDR3 loop: CASSYDISYEQYF. For the CDR3, the DNA is TGTGCCAGCAGTTACGACATCTCCTACGAGCAGTACTTC.

A note on this clonotype: A read error may account for a junction end that differs from germline. The chain combines TRBV11-3 with TRBJ2-7; D is unclear. Germline V gene data show CDR1 as SGHNT and CDR2 as YENEEA. The CDR3 runs to 13 residues. The CDR3 region has the DNA TGTGCCAGCAACTTAGATCCCCCCAACGAGCAGTACTTC. It codes for CASNLDPPNEQYF. Complete variable domain (other parts from reference TRBV11-3 and TRBJ2-7): EAGVVQSPRYKIIEKKQPVAFWCNPISGHNTLYWYLQNLGQGPELLIRYENEEAVDDSQLPKDRFSAERLKGVDSTLKIQPAELGDSAVYLCASNLDPPNEQYFGPGTRLTVT.

This clonotype showed up just a few times. The chain employs TRBV6-2 or TRBV6-3 and TRBJ2-5; possible D gene TRBD1, 6 bases. This CDR3 comprises 15 residues. Trimming took 5 bases from V and 4 from J, leaving 17 bases between them. The germline V gene encodes CDR1 MNHEY and CDR2 SVGEGT. CDR3 sequence (DNA): TGTGCCAGCAGTATCGGGCTCACAGGGTTAGAGACCCAGTACTTC. As protein: CASSIGLTGLETQYF.

On this clonotype: This may stem from a read error, because a much larger clone lies one nucleotide away. As DNA, the CDR3 is TGTGCCAGCAGACGCGCCAGGGATGCTTGCTACACCTTC. Amino acid sequence: CASRRARDACYTF. The chain employs TRBV6-6 and TRBJ1-2; D might be TRBD1 (5 bases). The germline V gene has CDR1 MNHNY and CDR2 SVGAGI (reference sequence). V shed 6 bases and J shed 9 bases, with 17 bases lying between them. This CDR3 is 13 amino acids long.

The CDR3 DNA is TGTGCCAGCAGTGAAAAGCTAACCTATCGCAATGAGCAGTTCTTC. Translated, it gives CASSEKLTYRNEQFF. The rearrangement uses TRBV6-1 and TRBJ2-1; D unresolved. The CDR3 totals 15 residues. Germline V lookup: CDR1 MNHNS, CDR2 SASEGT. Deletions cut 2 bases from V and 6 bases from J, with 14 bases between.

V gene TRBV9 combines with J gene TRBJ2-5, with 8 bases lining up with TRBD1. With 2 bases clipped from V and 5 bases from J, the junction kept 8 bases outside the gene matches. CDR3 length: 15 residues. The germline gives CDR1 SGDLS, CDR2 YYNGEE. The DNA for the CDR3 is TGTGCCAGCAGCGTCAGACAGGGGACCGGGGAGACCCAGTACTTC. Translated, it gives CASSVRQGTGETQYF. The full variable domain, rest sourced from reference TRBV9 and TRBJ2-5, is DSGVTQTPKHLITATGQRVTLRCSPRSGDLSVYWYQQSLDQGLQFLIQYYNGEERAKGNILERFSAQQFPDLHSELNLSSLELGDSALYFCASSVRQGTGETQYFGPGTRLLVL.

To note about this clonotype: A much larger clone lies a single base off, so this may be a read error. This chain uses TRBV11-2 with TRBJ2-4; TRBD1 is a possible D gene (6 bases). Trimming left V 4 bases short and J 7 bases short, with 8 bases between. CDR3 length: 12 amino acids. Germline assignment: CDR1 SGHAT and CDR2 FQNNGV. The CDR3 DNA reads as TGTGCCAGCAGCTCAGGGGCCAACATTCAGTACTTC. Amino acid sequence: CASSSGANIQYF. The whole variable domain, remainder taken from reference TRBV11-2 and TRBJ2-4, is EAGVAQSPRYKIIEKRQSVAFWCNPISGHATLYWYQQILGQGPKLLIQFQNNGVVDDSQLPKDRFSAERLKGVDSTLKIQPAKLEDSAVYLCASSSGANIQYFGAGTRLSVL.

The rearrangement uses TRBV5-4 and TRBJ2-2; D is perhaps TRBD2 (6 bases). Between the trimmed V and J ends, which lost 4 bases and 4 bases, there was a span of 20 bases. Per germline, CDR1 SGHNT and CDR2 YYREEE (reference sequence). The length of the CDR3 is 17 residues. Here the CDR3 reads CASSPGATSPSTGELFF. In DNA, the CDR3 is TGTGCCAGCAGCCCGGGAGCTACCTCCCCGAGCACCGGGGAGCTGTTTTTT.

The CDR3 DNA reads TGTGCCAGCAGCCAATTCCCTGGGACTAGCGGGAGGGCTCATGTCGAGGAGCAGTTCTTC. It translates to CASSQFPGTSGRAHVEEQFF. This rearrangement joins TRBV14 to TRBJ2-1; 16 positions match TRBD2. CDR3 length: 20 amino acids. The V segment lost 2 bases and the J segment 10 bases; nucleotides outside the gene matches: 17. Germline loops: CDR1 SGHDN, CDR2 FVKESK.

This clonotype was found a few times. CDR3 residues: CSVDTGYVDEQYF. CDR3 bases: TGCAGCGTCGATACAGGGTATGTCGACGAGCAGTACTTC. The J gene is TRBJ2-7, the V gene TRBV29-1; weak D call: TRBD1 (6 bases). CDR3 length equals 13 residues. Germline V lookup: CDR1 SQVTM, CDR2 ANQGSEA. The ends were cut back, 6 bases at V and 5 bases at J, with 17 bases in the middle.

The V and J genes are TRBV7-9 and TRBJ1-1; D is perhaps TRBD1 (5 bases). From germline, CDR1 is SEHNR and CDR2 FQNEAQ (reference sequence). Trimming removed 5 bases at V and 8 bases at J, with 24 bases between. CDR3 length: 16 amino acids. In nucleotides, the CDR3 is TGTGCCAGCAGCCCAATGGGGTCAGGGCGACAATACGAAGCTTTCTTT. Its translation is CASSPMGSGRQYEAFF.

The CDR3 region has the DNA TGCGCCAGCAGCTGGGAGGATTCCTACAATGAGCAGTTCTTC. This sequence encodes CASSWEDSYNEQFF. The V call is TRBV5-1, the J call TRBJ2-1; possibly TRBD2 for D (6 bases). Germline V gives CDR1 SGHRS, CDR2 YFSETQ. Trimming took 3 bases from V and 1 from J, leaving 8 bases between them. CDR3 length: 14 amino acids. Variable domain in full (rest from reference TRBV5-1 and TRBJ2-1): KAGVTQTPRYLIKTRGQQVTLSCSPISGHRSVSWYQQTPGQGLQFLFEYFSETQRNKGNFPGRFSGRQFSNSRSEMNVSTLELGDSALYLCASSWEDSYNEQFFGPGTRLTVL.

This clonotype was detected a few times. The gene calls are TRBV10-2 and TRBJ2-1, with D perhaps matching TRBD2 (6 bases). Trimming pared 6 bases from V and 9 bases from J, leaving 15 bases between. From germline, CDR1 is WSHSY and CDR2 SAAADI. The CDR3 sequence is 13 residues long. CDR3 in DNA: TGCGCCAGCAGGGGGGGTAGCGAAGGTGAGCAGTTCTTC. Amino acids: CASRGGSEGEQFF.

A remark on this clonotype: An end of the junction differs from the germline gene, which may be a read error. The DNA of the CDR3 is TGTGCCAGCAGTTGGGACAGGGGGTCTAGGGCCAACGCCCTGACTTTC. This encodes CASSWDRGSRANALTF. V gene TRBV28 combines with J gene TRBJ2-6; 11 nucleotides align to TRBD1. Germline values: CDR1 MDHEN, CDR2 SYDVKM. The CDR3 is 16 amino acids.

Comment on this clonotype: This may be a read error: a much more frequent sequence differs by one nucleotide. V and J are TRBV10-3 and TRBJ2-5, with D unresolved. CDR1 is ENHRY and CDR2 is SYGVKD in the germline V gene. CDR3 length: 13 amino acids. In DNA, the CDR3 is TGTGCCTTCAGTGTGACTCCCCAAGAGACCCAGTACTTC. Encoded protein: CAFSVTPQETQYF.

A word on this clonotype: A read error is possible here, since a much larger clone lies one base away. The gene calls are TRBV6-2 or TRBV6-3 and TRBJ2-3; the D gene is possibly TRBD2 (5 bases). CDR1 MNHEY and CDR2 SVGEGT come from the germline V gene. The CDR3 loop spans 12 amino acids. The CDR3 region is CASSSSTDTRYF. Written as DNA, the CDR3 is TGTGCCAGCAGCTCTAGCACAGATACGCGGTATTTT.

This clonotype was seen at least ten times. The V and J genes are TRBV29-1 and TRBJ2-1; 11 bases are shared with TRBD2. This CDR3 is 15 amino acids long. Per the germline V gene, CDR1 is SQVTM and CDR2 is ANQGSEA. The trim removed 1 base at V and 6 bases at J, leaving 5 bases unmatched. The CDR3 region is CSVEASLAGGNEQFF. The CDR3 region has the DNA TGCAGCGTTGAAGCTTCTCTAGCGGGAGGCAATGAGCAGTTCTTC.

Details on this clonotype: This may be a read error, as it is one base from a much larger clone. The chain joins TRBV6-2 or TRBV6-3 to TRBJ2-5; 10 nucleotides agree with TRBD1. Germline assignment: CDR1 MNHEY and CDR2 SVGEGT. The CDR3 consists of 13 residues. The CDR3 DNA sequence: TGTGCCAGCAGGACAGGGGGCCAAGAGACCAAGTACTTC. Translation gives CASRTGGQETKYF.

This chain joins TRBV4-1 and TRBJ2-7; D is perhaps TRBD2 (5 bases). Germline-derived CDR1 and CDR2 are MGHRA and YSYEKL. This CDR3 comprises 13 residues. Trimming took 4 bases from V and 2 from J, leaving 9 bases between them. CDR3 nucleotides: TGCGCCAGCAGCCCAGAGGGCCCCTACGAGCAGTACTTC. Its protein is CASSPEGPYEQYF.

Turning to this clonotype: It may be a read error: a sequence one base away is much more abundant. The chain is built from TRBV6-4 and TRBJ2-3, with 7 bases matching TRBD2. CDR1 MRHNA and CDR2 SNTAGT come from the germline V gene. V shed 6 bases and J 3 bases; nucleotides not matched to a gene: 9. This CDR3 is 15 amino acids long. In nucleotides, the CDR3 is TGTGCCAGCAGCCCCGGGGGGTCAAGAACAGATACGCAGTATTTT. Translated: CASSPGGSRTDTQYF.

Comments on this clonotype: The junction shows a germline mismatch at one end, possibly a read error. This chain links TRBV28 with TRBJ1-1, with TRBD1 matching over 8 bases. The germline CDR1 and CDR2 sequences are MDHEN and SYDVKM. The CDR3 consists of 18 residues. The CDR3 is CANSFQTGQASMNTEAFF. CDR3 nucleotide sequence: TGTGCCAACAGTTTTCAAACGGGACAGGCATCAATGAACACTGAAGCTTTCTTT.

The chain uses TRBV20-1 and TRBJ2-1; no clear D. V lost 5 bases to trimming and J lost 7 bases, with 12 bases between them. This CDR3 comprises 12 residues. Germline loops: CDR1 DFQATT, CDR2 SNEGSKA (reference sequence). For the CDR3, the DNA is TGCAGTGCTGTAACCGAGGCGAATGAGCAGTTCTTC. The encoded protein is CSAVTEANEQFF.

This sequence joins TRBV12-3 or TRBV12-4 and TRBJ2-5; TRBD2 matches 7 bases. CDR3 size: 15 residues. With 0 bases clipped from V and 4 bases from J, the junction kept 5 bases outside the gene matches. CDR3 loop: CASSLASQRGETQYF. CDR3 sequence (DNA): TGTGCCAGCAGTTTAGCGAGCCAGCGGGGAGAGACCCAGTACTTC.

The chain joins TRBV14 to TRBJ2-7; the D is unclear. This CDR3 is built from 12 residues. The germline V and J ends were trimmed by 4 bases and 13 bases, with 17 bases remaining between them. CDR1 is SGHDN and CDR2 is FVKESK in the germline V gene. The CDR3 DNA sequence: TGTGCCAGCAGCCCCCTCGGGCGCGTGCATTACTTC. The encoded protein is CASSPLGRVHYF. The complete variable domain, with remaining parts taken from reference TRBV14 and TRBJ2-7, reads EAGVTQFPSHSVIEKGQTVTLRCDPISGHDNLYWYRRVMGKEIKFLLHFVKESKQDESGMPNNRFLAERTGGTYSTLKVQPAELEDSGVYFCASSPLGRVHYFGPGTRLTVT.

This clonotype showed up many times. This rearrangement joins TRBV6-2 or TRBV6-3 to TRBJ2-5; 7 nucleotides align to TRBD2. V was clipped by 5 bases and J by 3 bases; unmatched bases: 12. The CDR3 contains 16 residues. The germline V gene has CDR1 MNHEY and CDR2 SVGEGT. The DNA of the CDR3 is TGTGCCAGCAGTCCCGGCGGGGAAGGACTAGAAGAGACCCAGTACTTC. This sequence encodes CASSPGGEGLEETQYF.

This clonotype has ten or more counts. V and J are TRBV11-2 and TRBJ2-7; the D is unclear. The CDR3 consists of 14 residues. V lost 2 bases and J lost 0, with 8 bases in between. Germline CDR1 SGHAT, CDR2 FQNNGV. This CDR3 is CASSLTASSYEQYF. In DNA form, the CDR3 reads TGTGCCAGCAGCTTAACTGCAAGCTCCTACGAGCAGTACTTC. The full variable domain, completed using reference TRBV11-2 and TRBJ2-7, is EAGVAQSPRYKIIEKRQSVAFWCNPISGHATLYWYQQILGQGPKLLIQFQNNGVVDDSQLPKDRFSAERLKGVDSTLKIQPAKLEDSAVYLCASSLTASSYEQYFGPGTRLTVT.